The TCR beta chain described here comes from a study of T cell changes during pregnancy in multiple sclerosis. Clones were read by immunoSEQ multiplex PCR, and TCRdb kept only the in-frame ones, dropping some. The sample has tens of thousands of clones, approximately 93% seen once. This CDR3 has 12 residues. Germline lookup yields CDR1 ENHRY and CDR2 SYGVKD. V lost 0 bases to trimming and J lost 6 bases, with 5 bases between them. This clonotype was obtained from a female donor with multiple sclerosis, enrolled in a pregnancy study. The chain employs TRBV10-3 and TRBJ1-2; a possible D gene is TRBD1 (5 bases). The sample was peripheral blood, taken after pregnancy. The CDR3, as DNA: TGTGCCATCAGTGAGTCCAGGGATGGCTACACCTTC. Protein product: CAISESRDGYTF.